This T cell receptor (beta chain) was sequenced in a study of T cell repertoires in cytomegalovirus infection. Study-wide context: Matching HLA type, along with CMV infection, was indicated by public TCR beta signatures. General study results and limits: The ex vivo response was dominated by HLA-C-restricted CMV-specific TCR beta clonotypes.

This clonotype was picked up a small number of times. What it binds is not known. A single record per CDR3 protein comes from TCRdb applying MiXCR to the reads. The data contain about 490,000 distinct CDR3 sequences, about a quarter of them singletons. The CDR3 is 17 amino acids. The trim removed 1 base at V and 8 bases at J, leaving 10 bases unmatched. The V gene's germline CDR1 is MNHEY and CDR2 SVGAGI. The sequence was obtained from a human donor in good health (CMV status not recorded). Some clones in this sample may be carry-over from other donors' samples. This chain joins TRBV6-5 and TRBJ1-4; 10 nucleotides match TRBD1. Sequenced material: PBMCs. CDR3 sequence reads: CASSYWGSGQGQEKLFF. For the CDR3, the DNA is TGTGCCAGCAGTTACTGGGGCTCGGGACAGGGGCAGGAAAAACTGTTTTTT.